This entry lists 25 T cell receptor beta chains sequenced from one sample in a study of OX40 agonist ivuxolimab in advanced cancers. Sequencing used immunoSEQ multiplex PCR; TCRdb keeps in-frame clones, though not all of them. This table has over 80,000 clones, roughly 80% appearing once. Source: CD4+ or CD8+ T cells sorted from blood, taken in a trial of the OX40 agonist ivuxolimab. The receptors here all came from an adult with an advanced solid tumor such as melanoma, head and neck, liver or kidney cancer.

The gene calls are TRBV11-2 and TRBJ1-2; D remains ambiguous. V was trimmed by 1 base and J by 5 bases, leaving 11 bases between them. The germline V gene has CDR1 SGHAT and CDR2 FQNNGV. This CDR3 has 14 amino acids. CDR3: CASSLVFLGYGYTF. The CDR3 coding sequence is TGTGCCAGCAGCTTAGTTTTCCTTGGGTATGGCTACACCTTC.

The V gene is TRBV19, the J gene TRBJ1-5; TRBD1 aligns across 9 bases. This CDR3 spans 18 amino acids. Trimming removed 3 bases from V and 6 bases from J; junction bases left unmatched: 15. Germline CDR1 is LNHDA and CDR2 is SQIVND (reference sequence). The CDR3 region is CASSIRPRQGGSGQPQHF. The CDR3 nucleotides are TGTGCCAGTAGTATCCGACCACGACAGGGGGGAAGTGGTCAGCCCCAGCATTTT.

V and J are TRBV10-1 and TRBJ1-1, with TRBD1 matching 8 bases. The CDR3 runs 14 residues. Germline V gene data show CDR1 as WNHNN and CDR2 as SYGVQD (reference sequence). The J segment lost 5 bases and the V segment lost 9 bases, leaving 11 bases of the junction unmatched. The CDR3 bases are TGCGCCAGATACGCCGGACAGGGTGGGACTGAAGCTTTCTTT. It is translated as CARYAGQGGTEAFF.

The chain recombines TRBV27 with TRBJ1-2; 7 nucleotides align to TRBD1. This CDR3 is 14 amino acids long. Germline V gene lookup returns CDR1 MNHEY and CDR2 SMNVEV (reference sequence). V gave up 3 bases and J gave up 4 bases; unmatched junction bases: 5. CDR3 loop: CASSLAGGPYGYTF. In nucleotides, the CDR3 is TGTGCCAGCAGTTTGGCAGGGGGTCCCTATGGCTACACCTTC.

The gene calls are TRBV5-1 and TRBJ2-7; possibly TRBD2 for D (5 bases). CDR1 SGHRS and CDR2 YFSETQ come from the germline V gene. This CDR3 region has 12 residues. The V end lost 4 bases, the J end lost 0 bases, and 5 bases lay between the germline ends. CDR3 nucleotides: TGCGCCAGCAGCCGGGACTCCTACGAGCAGTACTTC. Translated, it gives CASSRDSYEQYF.

The genes are TRBV6-1 and TRBJ2-4; D not resolved. Trimming left V 1 base short and J 0 bases short, with 13 bases between. Looked up from germline, CDR1 is MNHNS and CDR2 is SASEGT. This CDR3 has 17 residues. The CDR3 region is CASSEEEDMIAKNIQYF. For the CDR3, the DNA is TGTGCCAGCAGTGAAGAGGAAGACATGATAGCCAAAAACATTCAGTACTTC.

CDR3: CASSQGLWGVDSGANVLTF. The CDR3 DNA is TGTGCCAGCAGCCAAGGTCTATGGGGGGTCGACTCTGGGGCCAACGTCCTGACTTTC. V usage is TRBV4-2 and J usage is TRBJ2-6, with D possibly matching TRBD2 (6 bases). The V end was cut by 1 base, the J end by 0 bases, with 16 bases between. Germline V CDR1 and CDR2: LGHNA, YNFKEQ. This CDR3 has 19 amino acids.

The rearrangement joins TRBV19 to TRBJ1-1; D is unresolved. The CDR3 totals 14 residues. Germline V gene lookup returns CDR1 LNHDA and CDR2 SQIVND (reference sequence). V shed 3 bases and J shed 5 bases, with 13 bases lying between them. DNA for the CDR3: TGTGCCAGTAGTATGAAGGGATCGGGGACTGAAGCTTTCTTT. Protein sequence: CASSMKGSGTEAFF.

This chain links TRBV6-5 with TRBJ2-7, with TRBD2 matching over 11 bases. CDR1 is MNHEY, CDR2 SVGAGI, per germline. The CDR3 consists of 15 residues. V was clipped by 0 bases and J by 5 bases; unmatched bases: 3. The CDR3 loop is CASSYSLAGGHEQYF. The CDR3 coding sequence is TGTGCCAGCAGTTACTCCCTAGCGGGAGGTCACGAGCAGTACTTC.

V usage is TRBV14 and J usage is TRBJ1-4; D gene uncertain. The V gene's germline CDR1 is SGHDN and CDR2 FVKESK. The ends were cut back, 3 bases at V and 10 bases at J, with 12 bases in the middle. There are 13 residues in the CDR3. The CDR3 reads CASSQRNGGKLFF. CDR3 coding DNA: TGTGCCAGCAGCCAGCGGAACGGAGGAAAACTGTTTTTT.

The rearrangement links TRBV7-2 to TRBJ2-5; TRBD1 aligns across 9 bases. CDR1 is SGHTA, CDR2 FQGNSA, per germline. This CDR3 has 14 residues. Losses at the gene ends were 3 bases for V and 5 bases for J; bases not matched to a gene: 4. The CDR3 loop reads CASSFRDRVETQYF. The CDR3 bases are TGTGCCAGCAGCTTCCGGGACAGGGTTGAGACCCAGTACTTC.

V is TRBV6-1 and J is TRBJ2-5; TRBD2 matches 10 bases. This CDR3 region has 15 residues. CDR1 is MNHNS and CDR2 is SASEGT in the germline V gene. The V and J ends lost 3 bases and 5 bases, in that order; junction bases with no gene match: 6. The CDR3, as DNA: TGTGCCAGCAGTGACCTAGCGGGAGCGCAGGAGACCCAGTACTTC. Translation gives CASSDLAGAQETQYF.

The chain combines TRBV11-2 with TRBJ2-5; D not resolved. Germline CDR1 is SGHAT and CDR2 is FQNNGV. This CDR3 spans 13 amino acids. V lost 2 bases, J lost 2 bases, and 6 bases lay in between. CDR3 region: CASSLSHQETQYF. DNA of the CDR3: TGTGCCAGCAGCTTATCGCATCAAGAGACCCAGTACTTC.

The DNA of the CDR3 is TGTGCCAGCAGGCCGGGACAGCGGAATCAGCCCCAGCATTTT. It translates to CASRPGQRNQPQHF. The J gene is TRBJ1-5, the V gene TRBV7-2; 7 positions match TRBD1. V was pared by 6 bases and J by 4 bases, with 6 bases of the junction left unmatched. From germline, CDR1 is SGHTA and CDR2 FQGNSA. The length of the CDR3 is 14 residues.

The V call is TRBV14, the J call TRBJ2-3; the match to TRBD2 covers 15 bases. The CDR3 runs to 20 residues. Per germline, CDR1 SGHDN and CDR2 FVKESK. Trimming cost V 4 bases and J 1 base; bases outside gene matches: 12. The CDR3 bases are TGTGCCAGCAGCCTCGCGGGACTAGCGGGGGGTTGGCGGCGCACAGATACGCAGTATTTT. This gives the protein CASSLAGLAGGWRRTDTQYF.

This clone was detected only a few times. This rearrangement joins TRBV2 to TRBJ2-7, with no clear D. Germline assignment: CDR1 SNHLY and CDR2 FYNNEI. The CDR3 extends over 12 amino acids. Deletions cut 8 bases from V and 4 bases from J, with 12 bases between. CDR3 nucleotides: TGTGCCAGCGGTGCTGCCAGGTACGAGCAGTACTTC. This gives the protein CASGAARYEQYF.

The chain is built from TRBV19 and TRBJ1-1; D is perhaps TRBD1 (5 bases). This CDR3 has 16 residues. Germline-derived CDR1 and CDR2 are LNHDA and SQIVND (reference sequence). The V end was cut by 4 bases, the J end by 3 bases, with 18 bases between. CDR3 nucleotide sequence: TGTGCCAGTAGTAGGAGGGTGCGGGGCTCGGACACTGAAGCTTTCTTT. Amino acid sequence: CASSRRVRGSDTEAFF. The full variable domain, its missing parts supplied by reference TRBV19 and TRBJ1-1, is DGGITQSPKYLFRKEGQNVTLSCEQNLNHDAMYWYRQDPGQGLRLIYYSQIVNDFQKGDIAEGYSVSREKKESFPLTVTSAQKNPTAFYLCASSRRVRGSDTEAFFGQGTRLTVV.

This clone came up once. The genes are TRBV7-2 and TRBJ1-5; D gene ambiguous. Trimming pared 1 base from V and 6 bases from J, leaving 4 bases between. This CDR3 is built from 12 residues. The germline gives CDR1 SGHTA, CDR2 FQGNSA. This CDR3 reads CASSLDGQPQHF. In nucleotides, the CDR3 is TGTGCCAGCAGCTTAGACGGTCAGCCCCAGCATTTT. The whole variable domain, remainder taken from reference TRBV7-2 and TRBJ1-5, is GAGVSQSPSNKVTEKGKDVELRCDPISGHTALYWYRQSLGQGLEFLIYFQGNSAPDKSGLPSDRFSAERTGGSVSTLTIQRTQQEDSAVYLCASSLDGQPQHFGDGTRLSIL.

This clone appeared a few times. V usage is TRBV5-1 and J usage is TRBJ2-7; TRBD2 is a possible D gene (5 bases). Germline V gene sequence: CDR1 SGHRS, CDR2 YFSETQ. V lost 2 bases to trimming and J lost 7 bases, with 19 bases between them. There are 15 residues in the CDR3. CDR3 loop: CASSFRRPFEGEQYF. The CDR3 bases are TGCGCCAGCAGCTTCCGCAGACCATTTGAGGGAGAGCAGTACTTC.

The chain employs TRBV2 and TRBJ1-5; no definite D call. The germline gives CDR1 SNHLY, CDR2 FYNNEI. The CDR3 contains 13 residues. The ends were cut back, 6 bases at V and 3 bases at J, with 9 bases in the middle. The CDR3 bases are TGTGCCAGCAGGGCAGATACCAATCAGCCCCAGCATTTT. As protein: CASRADTNQPQHF.

V usage is TRBV5-1 and J usage is TRBJ1-1; D call uncertain. Trimming stripped 5 bases from V and 8 bases from J, with 13 bases between. CDR3 length: 12 residues. Looked up from germline, CDR1 is SGHRS and CDR2 is YFSETQ. The CDR3 here is CASRHGPLEAFF. The DNA for the CDR3 is TGCGCCAGCAGGCACGGGCCCCTAGAAGCTTTCTTT. Combining the CDR3 with reference TRBV5-1 and TRBJ1-1 gives the whole variable domain KAGVTQTPRYLIKTRGQQVTLSCSPISGHRSVSWYQQTPGQGLQFLFEYFSETQRNKGNFPGRFSGRQFSNSRSEMNVSTLELGDSALYLCASRHGPLEAFFGQGTRLTVV.

The chain employs TRBV6-1 and TRBJ2-3; 9 positions agree with TRBD2. Trimming took 1 base from V and 7 from J; bases not matched to a gene: 6. Looked up from germline, CDR1 is MNHNS and CDR2 is SASEGT. The length of the CDR3 is 15 residues. DNA of the CDR3: TGTGCCAGCAGTGAAGAAAGCGGGGGGAGGTATACGCAGTATTTT. This encodes CASSEESGGRYTQYF.

The genes are TRBV9 and TRBJ1-2; D gene unclear. The CDR3 extends over 13 amino acids. The germline V gene has CDR1 SGDLS and CDR2 YYNGEE. V gave up 4 bases and J gave up 8 bases, with 15 bases separating them. In DNA, the CDR3 is TGTGCCAGCAGCCCACACGAAAAAGTAGGCTACACCTTC. It translates to CASSPHEKVGYTF. Full variable domain (remainder filled in from reference TRBV9 and TRBJ1-2): DSGVTQTPKHLITATGQRVTLRCSPRSGDLSVYWYQQSLDQGLQFLIQYYNGEERAKGNILERFSAQQFPDLHSELNLSSLELGDSALYFCASSPHEKVGYTFGSGTRLTVV.

CDR3 in amino acids: CASSSTMTGGDGYTF. CDR3 bases: TGTGCCAGCAGTTCCACTATGACAGGGGGCGATGGCTACACCTTC. This rearrangement joins TRBV6-5 to TRBJ1-2; the match to TRBD1 covers 10 bases. Germline V gene data show CDR1 as MNHEY and CDR2 as SVGAGI. V shed 4 bases, J shed 6 bases, and the junction held 8 bases outside the gene matches. The CDR3 runs to 15 residues.

The V call is TRBV7-2, the J call TRBJ1-5, with a possible D match to TRBD1 (6 bases). Germline assignment: CDR1 SGHTA and CDR2 FQGNSA. Between the trimmed V and J ends, which lost 4 bases and 3 bases, there was a span of 16 bases. The CDR3 totals 16 residues. CDR3 nucleotides: TGTGCCAGCAGCTACACAGGGTCCCCTAACAATCAGCCCCAGCATTTT. Amino acids: CASSYTGSPNNQPQHF.